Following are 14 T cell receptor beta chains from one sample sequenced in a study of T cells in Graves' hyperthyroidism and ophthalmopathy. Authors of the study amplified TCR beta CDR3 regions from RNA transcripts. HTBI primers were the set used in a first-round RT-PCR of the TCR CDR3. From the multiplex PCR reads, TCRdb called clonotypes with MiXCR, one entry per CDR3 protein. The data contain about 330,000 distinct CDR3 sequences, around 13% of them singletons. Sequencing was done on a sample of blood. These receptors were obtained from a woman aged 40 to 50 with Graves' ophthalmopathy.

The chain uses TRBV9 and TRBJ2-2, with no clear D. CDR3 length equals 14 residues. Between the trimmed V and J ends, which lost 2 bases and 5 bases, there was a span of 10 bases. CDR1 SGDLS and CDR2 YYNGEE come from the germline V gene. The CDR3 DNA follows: TGTGCCAGCAGCGTCCGGACCTTTACCGGGGAGCTGTTTTTT. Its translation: CASSVRTFTGELFF.

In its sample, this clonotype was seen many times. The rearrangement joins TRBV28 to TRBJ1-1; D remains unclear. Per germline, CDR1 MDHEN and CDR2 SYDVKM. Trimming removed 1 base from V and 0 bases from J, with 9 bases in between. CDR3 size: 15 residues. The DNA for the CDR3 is TGTGCCAGCAGTTTATCGATAGGCATGAACACTGAAGCTTTCTTT. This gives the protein CASSLSIGMNTEAFF.

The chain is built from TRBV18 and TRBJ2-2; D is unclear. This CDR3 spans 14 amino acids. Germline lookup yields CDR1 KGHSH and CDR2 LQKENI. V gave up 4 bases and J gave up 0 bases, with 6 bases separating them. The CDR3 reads CASSRLPNTGELFF. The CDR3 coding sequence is TGTGCCAGCTCACGCCTCCCGAACACCGGGGAGCTGTTTTTT.

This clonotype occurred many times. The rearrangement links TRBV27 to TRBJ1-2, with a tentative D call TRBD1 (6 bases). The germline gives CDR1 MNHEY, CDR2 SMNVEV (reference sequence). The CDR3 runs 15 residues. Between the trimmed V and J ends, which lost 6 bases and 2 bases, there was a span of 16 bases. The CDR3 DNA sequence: TGTGCCAGCAGGGATTGGGACAAGCCAAACTATGGCTACACCTTC. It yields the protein CASRDWDKPNYGYTF.

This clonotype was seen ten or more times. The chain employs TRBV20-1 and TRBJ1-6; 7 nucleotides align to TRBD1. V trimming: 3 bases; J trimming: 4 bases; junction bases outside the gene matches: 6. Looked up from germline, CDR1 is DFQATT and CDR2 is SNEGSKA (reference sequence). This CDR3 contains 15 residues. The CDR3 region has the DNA TGCAGTGCTAGGGGGACAGCGCGTTATAATTCACCCCTCCACTTT. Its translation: CSARGTARYNSPLHF.

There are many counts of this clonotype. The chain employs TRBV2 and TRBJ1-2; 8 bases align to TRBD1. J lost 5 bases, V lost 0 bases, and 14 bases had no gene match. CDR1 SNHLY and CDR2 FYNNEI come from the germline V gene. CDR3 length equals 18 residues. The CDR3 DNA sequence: TGTGCCAGCAGTGAAGCTCGACAGGGGACCGGCCGACGGTATGGCTACACCTTC. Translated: CASSEARQGTGRRYGYTF.

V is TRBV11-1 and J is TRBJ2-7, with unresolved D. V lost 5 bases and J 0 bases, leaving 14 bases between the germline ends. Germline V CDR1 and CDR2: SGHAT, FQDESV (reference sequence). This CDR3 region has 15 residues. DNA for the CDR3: TGTGCCAGCAGCCCCCGTAGGCGGAGCTCCTACGAGCAGTACTTC. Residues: CASSPRRRSSYEQYF.

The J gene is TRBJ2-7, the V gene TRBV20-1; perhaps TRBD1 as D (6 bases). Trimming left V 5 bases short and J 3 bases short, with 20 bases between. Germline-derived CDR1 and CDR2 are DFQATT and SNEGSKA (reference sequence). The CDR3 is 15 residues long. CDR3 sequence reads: CSAQLRDTPDYEQYF. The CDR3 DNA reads TGCAGTGCTCAACTCCGGGACACCCCTGACTACGAGCAGTACTTC.

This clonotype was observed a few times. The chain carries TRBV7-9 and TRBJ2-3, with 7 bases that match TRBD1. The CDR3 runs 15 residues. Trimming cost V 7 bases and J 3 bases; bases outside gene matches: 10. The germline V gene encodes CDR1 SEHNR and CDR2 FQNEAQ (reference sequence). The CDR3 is CASTLYRGITDTQYF. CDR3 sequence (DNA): TGTGCCAGCACCCTATACAGGGGCATTACAGATACGCAGTATTTT.

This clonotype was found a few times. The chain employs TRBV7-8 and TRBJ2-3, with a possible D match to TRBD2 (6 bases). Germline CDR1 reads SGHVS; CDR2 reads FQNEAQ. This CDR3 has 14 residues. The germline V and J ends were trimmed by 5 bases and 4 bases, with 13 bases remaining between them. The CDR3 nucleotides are TGTGCCAGCAGCCTCCGGGGGTTTGCAGATACGCAGTATTTT. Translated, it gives CASSLRGFADTQYF.

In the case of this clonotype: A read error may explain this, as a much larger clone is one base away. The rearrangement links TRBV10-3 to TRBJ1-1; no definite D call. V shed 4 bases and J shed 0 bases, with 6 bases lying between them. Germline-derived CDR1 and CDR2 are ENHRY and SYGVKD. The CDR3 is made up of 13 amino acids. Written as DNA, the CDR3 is TGTGCCATCAGTGTTCGAGTGAACACTGAAGCTTTCTTT. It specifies CAISVRVNTEAFF.

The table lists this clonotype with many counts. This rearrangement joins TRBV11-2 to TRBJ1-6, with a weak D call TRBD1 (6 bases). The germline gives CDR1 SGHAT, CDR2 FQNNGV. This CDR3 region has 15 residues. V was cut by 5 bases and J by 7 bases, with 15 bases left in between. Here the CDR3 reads CASSRQTGGNSPLHF. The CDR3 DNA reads TGTGCCAGCAGCCGCCAGACAGGTGGAAATTCACCCCTCCACTTT. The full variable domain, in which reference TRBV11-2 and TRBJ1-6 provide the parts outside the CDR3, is EAGVAQSPRYKIIEKRQSVAFWCNPISGHATLYWYQQILGQGPKLLIQFQNNGVVDDSQLPKDRFSAERLKGVDSTLKIQPAKLEDSAVYLCASSRQTGGNSPLHFGNGTRLTVT.

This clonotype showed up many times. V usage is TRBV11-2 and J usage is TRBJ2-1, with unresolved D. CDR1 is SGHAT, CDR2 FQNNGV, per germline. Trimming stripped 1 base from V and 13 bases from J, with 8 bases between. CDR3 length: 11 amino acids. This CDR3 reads CASSLGYHQFF. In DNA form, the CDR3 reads TGTGCCAGCAGCTTAGGCTATCATCAGTTCTTC.

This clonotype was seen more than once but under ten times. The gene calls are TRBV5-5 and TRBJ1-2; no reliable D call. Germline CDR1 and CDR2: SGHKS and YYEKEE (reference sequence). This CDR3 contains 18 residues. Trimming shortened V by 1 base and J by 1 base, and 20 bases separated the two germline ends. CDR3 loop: CASSLKLVGPPLNYGYTF. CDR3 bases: TGTGCCAGCAGCTTGAAACTGGTCGGGCCCCCCCTTAACTATGGCTACACCTTC.